This T cell receptor (beta chain) was sequenced during a study of T cell repertoires in cytomegalovirus infection (dated by TCRdb to the late 2010s). Regarding the research as a whole: The HLA type of each donor mattered for the analysis, because public TCR beta signatures pointed to carriage of CMV infection along with the matching HLA type. The research as a whole found: Cumulative frequency of public TCR beta family members discriminated carriers of CMV infection plus the relevant HLA type in this cohort and an independent approximately 360-donor cohort. The ex vivo response was dominated by HLA-C-restricted CMV-specific TCR beta clonotypes, which also provided the single most frequent clonotype in two of eight donors.

This clonotype was detected a few times. There is no known antigen for this receptor. The record has no base qualities; no much larger clone is one base away. This sample was sequenced with an Illumina HiSeq 1500. Using fastp at Q25 and MiXCR, TCRdb reprocessed the public reads and kept productive beta chains. Rows merge per CDR3 protein into single entries with the most common DNA and genes. This sample has about 160,000 distinct CDR3 sequences in its table, and about 15% of those were observed once. 15% to 20% of the sample rests with the top ten. Its CDR3 holds 18 amino acids, cysteine through phenylalanine. Of the read, only the CDR3 DNA is kept; its 54 bases are in frame from base 1. V is shortened by 4 bases, J by 9 bases, and the region joining them spans 28 bases. Based on the germline V gene, the CDR1 and CDR2 sequences are MNHEY and SVGAGI.

Sequenced material: CD8+ T cells from PBMCs. The clonotype was recovered from a human donor in good health (CMV status not recorded). Some clones in this sample may be carry-over from other donors' samples. The sequence joins TRBV6-5 to TRBJ2-1; the D element could tentatively be TRBD1 or TRBD2, as 5 bases agree for each. In nucleotides, the sequence is TGTGCCAGCAGTTCCCTAGCATCCGTGGGGCCGGACGTTGGTGAGCAGTTCTTC. Protein translation: CASSSLASVGPDVGEQFF.